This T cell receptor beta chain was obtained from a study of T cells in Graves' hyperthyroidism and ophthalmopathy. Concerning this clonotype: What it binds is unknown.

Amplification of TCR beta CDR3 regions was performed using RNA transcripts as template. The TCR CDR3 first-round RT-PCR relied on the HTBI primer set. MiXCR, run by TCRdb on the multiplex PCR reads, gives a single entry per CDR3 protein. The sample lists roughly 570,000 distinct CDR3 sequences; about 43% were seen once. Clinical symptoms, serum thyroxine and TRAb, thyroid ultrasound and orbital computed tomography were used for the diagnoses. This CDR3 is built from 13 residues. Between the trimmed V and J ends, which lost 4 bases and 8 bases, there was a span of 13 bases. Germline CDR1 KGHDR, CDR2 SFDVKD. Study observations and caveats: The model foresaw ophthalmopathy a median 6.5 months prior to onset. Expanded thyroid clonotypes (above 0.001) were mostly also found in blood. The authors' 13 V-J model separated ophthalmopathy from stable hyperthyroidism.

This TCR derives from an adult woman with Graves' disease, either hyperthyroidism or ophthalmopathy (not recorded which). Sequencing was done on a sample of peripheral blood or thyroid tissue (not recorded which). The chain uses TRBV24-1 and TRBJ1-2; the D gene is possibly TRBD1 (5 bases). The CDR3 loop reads CATSENTKGGYTF. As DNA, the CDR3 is TGTGCCACCAGTGAAAATACCAAGGGGGGCTACACCTTC.